The 22 T cell receptor beta chains reported below all come from one sample, sequenced in a study of blood T cell repertoires in COVID-19. TCRdb keeps only in-frame clones here, not all; method: immunoSEQ multiplex PCR. This table has approximately 270,000 clones, approximately 86% appearing once. Specimen: peripheral blood. Every receptor here comes from a man aged 40-49 years with active or convalescent COVID-19.

V and J are TRBV4-1 and TRBJ1-1; D unresolved. The length of the CDR3 is 11 residues. Germline CDR1 MGHRA, CDR2 YSYEKL. Trimming cost V 4 bases and J 3 bases, with 3 bases left between them. CDR3 sequence (DNA): TGCGCCAGCAGCCGGCACACTGAAGCTTTCTTT. Translating it yields CASSRHTEAFF.

CDR3 nucleotides: TGTGCCAGCAGCCCAAAGACCAGACGGGACACCTCACATCAGCCCCAGCATTTT. Translating it yields CASSPKTRRDTSHQPQHF. V gene TRBV4-2 combines with J gene TRBJ1-5, with TRBD1 as a possible D gene (6 bases). The CDR3 length is 18 residues. Germline CDR1 LGHNA, CDR2 YNFKEQ. Trimming took off 4 bases at V and 5 bases at J, with 24 bases between the two ends.

The V call is TRBV11-2, the J call TRBJ2-3; TRBD2 aligns across 10 bases. J lost 4 bases, V lost 1 base, and 5 bases had no gene match. This CDR3 comprises 16 residues. Per germline, CDR1 SGHAT and CDR2 FQNNGV. The chain's CDR3 is CASSLVAGGRADTQYF. In DNA, the CDR3 is TGTGCCAGCAGCTTAGTAGCGGGAGGTCGGGCAGATACGCAGTATTTT.

V usage is TRBV5-6 and J usage is TRBJ1-2; 7 nucleotides agree with TRBD1. The CDR3 is 15 residues long. Germline assignment: CDR1 SGHDT and CDR2 YYEEEE. V lost 7 bases and J lost 2; bases outside the gene matches: 11. CDR3 region: CASRDRDLKNYGYTF. For the CDR3, the DNA is TGTGCCAGCCGTGACAGGGACCTGAAAAACTATGGCTACACCTTC.

This sequence joins TRBV19 and TRBJ1-2, with D maybe TRBD1 (6 bases). V lost 6 bases to trimming and J lost 6 bases, with 17 bases between them. Germline V lookup: CDR1 LNHDA, CDR2 SQIVND (reference sequence). There are 14 residues in the CDR3. The CDR3 loop reads CASSQTGSSDGYTF. The CDR3 DNA reads TGTGCCAGTAGCCAAACAGGGTCCAGTGATGGCTACACCTTC.

CDR3 bases: TGTGCCAGCTCACCACCGAGTCTAGCGGCATACAATGAGCAGTTCTTC. This translates into CASSPPSLAAYNEQFF. The genes are TRBV18 and TRBJ2-1; TRBD2 agrees at 7 bases. With V trimmed by 0 bases and J by 4 bases, 6 bases remained unmatched. This CDR3 is built from 16 residues. Germline CDR1 KGHSH, CDR2 LQKENI. Full variable domain (remainder filled in from reference TRBV18 and TRBJ2-1): NAGVMQNPRHLVRRRGQEARLRCSPMKGHSHVYWYRQLPEEGLKFMVYLQKENIIDESGMPKERFSAEFPKEGPSILRIQQVVRGDSAAYFCASSPPSLAAYNEQFFGPGTRLTVL.

This clone was seen just once. This chain uses TRBV11-1 with TRBJ1-1, with TRBD1 as a possible D gene (5 bases). Looked up from germline, CDR1 is SGHAT and CDR2 is FQDESV (reference sequence). The CDR3 length is 15 residues. V lost 2 bases and J 3 bases, leaving 13 bases between the germline ends. CDR3 in DNA: TGTGCCAGCAGCTTATCCCCCCTAGGGGACACTGAAGCTTTCTTT. It specifies CASSLSPLGDTEAFF.

The V call is TRBV30, the J call TRBJ1-6; TRBD1 matches 7 bases. The CDR3 spans 16 residues. Germline values: CDR1 GTSNPN, CDR2 SVGIG (reference sequence). The V and J ends lost 4 bases and 2 bases, in that order; junction bases with no gene match: 8. The CDR3 region has the DNA TGTGCCTGGAATTACCAGGGGGATGCCTATAATTCACCCCTCCACTTT. Protein product: CAWNYQGDAYNSPLHF.

The rearrangement joins TRBV7-9 to TRBJ1-2; D is unresolved. Trimming shortened V by 0 bases and J by 8 bases, and 13 bases separated the two germline ends. The CDR3 totals 14 residues. Germline assignment: CDR1 SEHNR and CDR2 FQNEAQ (reference sequence). CDR3 sequence (DNA): TGTGCCAGCAGCTTAGCGCCTGGACTATCCGGCTACACCTTC. Translation: CASSLAPGLSGYTF.

This sequence joins TRBV5-4 and TRBJ2-6; D is unclear. Germline lookup yields CDR1 SGHNT and CDR2 YYREEE (reference sequence). The CDR3 contains 15 residues. The V gene lost 1 base and the J gene lost 3 bases, with 8 bases spanning the gap. The CDR3 DNA follows: TGTGCCAGCAGCTTGATGAGTTTTGGGGCCAACGTCCTGACTTTC. Translated: CASSLMSFGANVLTF.

The rearrangement uses TRBV19 and TRBJ2-1; 10 bases are a match to TRBD1. J gave up 5 bases and V 7 bases, and 8 bases lay outside the gene matches. In germline, CDR1 is LNHDA, CDR2 SQIVND (reference sequence). CDR3 length: 15 amino acids. The chain's CDR3 is CASTHAGTGDNEQFF. The CDR3 DNA sequence: TGTGCCAGTACCCACGCCGGGACAGGGGACAATGAGCAGTTCTTC.

The rearrangement joins TRBV7-3 to TRBJ2-1; D is perhaps TRBD2 (7 bases). Germline assignment: CDR1 SGHTA and CDR2 FQGTGA. The V end lost 2 bases, the J end lost 6 bases, and 14 bases lay between the germline ends. This CDR3 contains 15 residues. CDR3 residues: CASSLYGGALNEQFF. The CDR3 DNA follows: TGTGCCAGCAGCTTATATGGGGGGGCCCTCAATGAGCAGTTCTTC.

In DNA form, the CDR3 reads TGTGCCAGCAGCGTTCTAACAGTGAACACTGAAGCTTTCTTT. It is translated as CASSVLTVNTEAFF. The chain combines TRBV5-5 with TRBJ1-1; D gene ambiguous. This CDR3 has 14 amino acids. In germline, CDR1 is SGHKS, CDR2 YYEKEE (reference sequence). The V end lost 4 bases, the J end lost 0 bases, and 10 bases lay between the germline ends.

This chain joins TRBV9 and TRBJ1-2; 9 bases are shared with TRBD1. This CDR3 is built from 16 residues. V dropped 6 bases and J dropped 5; count of bases not matched to a gene: 14. Germline-derived CDR1 and CDR2 are SGDLS and YYNGEE. CDR3 sequence: CASTLGTGPTGYGYTF. The CDR3 bases are TGTGCCAGCACCCTCGGGACAGGGCCTACGGGGTATGGCTACACCTTC. Drawing the rest from reference TRBV9 and TRBJ1-2, the complete variable domain is DSGVTQTPKHLITATGQRVTLRCSPRSGDLSVYWYQQSLDQGLQFLIQYYNGEERAKGNILERFSAQQFPDLHSELNLSSLELGDSALYFCASTLGTGPTGYGYTFGSGTRLTVV.

The chain has TRBV5-1 and TRBJ2-7; 10 positions match TRBD1. Germline CDR1 and CDR2: SGHRS and YFSETQ. J lost 11 bases, V lost 4 bases, and 21 bases had no gene match. The CDR3 consists of 17 residues. The CDR3 protein is CASSTGQGEGSGGTEYF. DNA for the CDR3: TGCGCCAGCAGCACAGGACAGGGGGAAGGTAGCGGAGGGACGGAGTACTTC. Full variable domain (outside the CDR3, taken from reference TRBV5-1 and TRBJ2-7): KAGVTQTPRYLIKTRGQQVTLSCSPISGHRSVSWYQQTPGQGLQFLFEYFSETQRNKGNFPGRFSGRQFSNSRSEMNVSTLELGDSALYLCASSTGQGEGSGGTEYFGPGTRLTVT.

The CDR3 DNA reads as TGTGCCAGCAGCTTGGATGCGGGGGGGCTGGCAGATACGCAGTATTTT. Translation gives CASSLDAGGLADTQYF. The rearrangement joins TRBV5-5 to TRBJ2-3, with 9 bases fitting TRBD2. Germline V lookup: CDR1 SGHKS, CDR2 YYEKEE (reference sequence). The CDR3 runs 16 residues. Germline trimming cut 0 bases from V and 4 bases from J; bases unmatched to any gene: 6.

This chain links TRBV7-2 with TRBJ1-2; tentative D call: TRBD1 (6 bases). V lost 1 base, J lost 6 bases, and 18 bases lay in between. The CDR3 runs to 16 residues. Germline-derived CDR1 and CDR2 are SGHTA and FQGNSA. DNA of the CDR3: TGTGCCAGCAGCTTAGAAGGGGGGGGCGAGGCTGATGGCTACACCTTC. This gives the protein CASSLEGGGEADGYTF. Full variable domain (rest looked up from reference TRBV7-2 and TRBJ1-2): GAGVSQSPSNKVTEKGKDVELRCDPISGHTALYWYRQSLGQGLEFLIYFQGNSAPDKSGLPSDRFSAERTGGSVSTLTIQRTQQEDSAVYLCASSLEGGGEADGYTFGSGTRLTVV.

CDR3 residues: CASSSRSRNEQFF. The CDR3 DNA is TGCGCCAGCAGCTCCCGGTCTCGGAATGAGCAGTTCTTC. The chain joins TRBV5-1 to TRBJ2-1; D uncertain. This CDR3 is built from 13 residues. Per germline, CDR1 SGHRS and CDR2 YFSETQ. V was cut by 3 bases and J by 7 bases, with 11 bases left in between.

V and J are TRBV5-4 and TRBJ1-1, with 9 nucleotides matching TRBD1. The CDR3 has 15 residues. V was pared by 3 bases and J by 1 base, with 4 bases of the junction left unmatched. The V gene's germline CDR1 is SGHNT and CDR2 YYREEE (reference sequence). The CDR3 here is CASSSQGAPNTEAFF. CDR3 coding DNA: TGTGCCAGCAGCTCACAGGGGGCGCCGAACACTGAAGCTTTCTTT.

This chain connects TRBV11-2 to TRBJ1-6; 12 nucleotides line up with TRBD1. Germline V gene sequence: CDR1 SGHAT, CDR2 FQNNGV. This CDR3 has 16 amino acids. V dropped 4 bases and J dropped 9; count of bases not matched to a gene: 7. This CDR3 is CASSSQAGQGASPLHF. The CDR3 DNA sequence: TGTGCCAGCAGCTCTCAAGCGGGACAGGGGGCTTCACCCCTCCACTTT.

The chain carries TRBV11-3 and TRBJ2-2, with 7 positions matching TRBD1. Germline V lookup: CDR1 SGHNT, CDR2 YENEEA. The J segment lost 6 bases and the V segment lost 0 bases, leaving 10 bases of the junction unmatched. The CDR3 covers 17 residues. This chain's CDR3 is CASSLDLTGRYSGELFF. As DNA, the CDR3 is TGTGCCAGCAGCTTAGATCTGACAGGGAGATACTCCGGGGAGCTGTTTTTT.

This sequence joins TRBV28 and TRBJ2-7; D gene uncertain. Germline V gene data show CDR1 as MDHEN and CDR2 as SYDVKM. V was clipped by 5 bases and J by 0 bases, with 14 bases between them. The CDR3 consists of 15 residues. As DNA, the CDR3 is TGTGCCAGCAGTAAATGGCAGGCGAGCTCCTACGAGCAGTACTTC. It is translated as CASSKWQASSYEQYF.